This TCR beta chain emerged from a study of post-analysis software for immune sequencing data. Findings of the study overall: Controls had lower frequencies than patients of roughly five TRBV segments, which included TRBV5-6, TRBV5-1 and TRBV20-1.

Researchers reported that TCR beta cDNA libraries carried unique molecular identifiers. MiXCR, applied by TCRdb to the PCR reads, yields one record per CDR3 protein. The sample records hundreds of thousands of distinct CDR3 sequences, about 32% being singletons. This clonotype appeared once. The target antigen is unknown. V lost 6 bases and J 5 bases, leaving 20 bases between the germline ends. The CDR3 sequence is 17 residues long. CDR1 MGHDK and CDR2 SYGVNS come from the germline V gene. J is TRBJ1-6 and V is TRBV25-1; TRBD1 might be the D (5 bases). This TCR was recovered from a girl aged 10-17 years with multiple sclerosis. Sequencing input: blood. CDR3 bases: TGTGCCAGCAGCCCAGGGTCTGGATGGCTCCATAATTCACCCCTCCACTTT. As protein: CASSPGSGWLHNSPLHF.